What follows is one TCR beta chain and its context. These data come from a study of T cell changes during pregnancy in multiple sclerosis. Assay used: immunoSEQ multiplex PCR; TCRdb lists only in-frame clones, some missing. The sample lists roughly 45,000 clones, 90% occurring once. This CDR3 is 18 amino acids long. The ends were cut back, 0 bases at V and 0 bases at J, with 15 bases in the middle. The germline V gene has CDR1 MRHNA and CDR2 SNTAGT. The chain links TRBV6-4 to TRBJ1-5; D is possibly TRBD1 (5 bases). The source of this sequence is a female donor in good health, enrolled as a control in a pregnancy study. The source was peripheral blood, collected in the first trimester of pregnancy. CDR3 loop: CASSDSVLDKDSNQPQHF. As DNA, the CDR3 is TGTGCCAGCAGTGACTCAGTGTTGGACAAAGATAGCAATCAGCCCCAGCATTTT.